Below are 31 T cell receptor beta chains sequenced from a single sample in a study of graft-versus-host responses after intestinal transplantation. Sequencing was performed with immunoSEQ multiplex PCR; in TCRdb, only in-frame clones are kept and a portion is missing. The sample comprises under 20,000 clones, approximately 86% of which are singletons, and around 8.9% rests with the top ten. Sequenced material: PBMCs, taken approximately 220 days after intestinal transplant. These receptors came from a human patient who received an intestinal transplant, so some T cells may come from the graft donor.

Notes on this clone: Germline is not matched at one junction end, which may reflect a read error. The chain uses TRBV5-6 and TRBJ2-7, with D possibly matching TRBD2 (5 bases). This CDR3 has 12 residues. The germline V gene encodes CDR1 SGHDT and CDR2 YYEEEE. The CDR3 sequence: CVSSLSGFEQYF. CDR3 nucleotide sequence: TGTGTCAGCAGCTTATCGGGGTTCGAGCAGTACTTC.

This rearrangement joins TRBV7-5 to TRBJ2-5; the table names TRBD1, a call not compared with the DNA. TRBV7-5 corresponds to a pseudogene. This CDR3 is 13 amino acids long. The CDR3 is CVRSFTVEETQYF. In nucleotides, the CDR3 is TGTGTCAGAAGCTTTACAGTTGAAGAGACCCAGTACTTC.

The chain couples TRBV6-4 to TRBJ2-1, with D uncertain. Germline V lookup: CDR1 MRHNA, CDR2 SNTAGT. V was clipped by 6 bases and J by 3 bases, with 9 bases between them. The CDR3 length is 13 residues. The CDR3 here is CASSETDYNEQFF. CDR3 DNA sequence: TGTGCCAGCAGCGAAACCGACTACAATGAGCAGTTCTTC.

Comment on this clone: Additional DNA sequences in this sample encode the identical CDR3. The chain combines TRBV27 with TRBJ2-7, with unresolved D. Looked up from germline, CDR1 is MNHEY and CDR2 is SMNVEV (reference sequence). Between the trimmed V and J ends, which lost 2 bases and 0 bases, there was a span of 5 bases. The CDR3 is 13 amino acids. CDR3 DNA sequence: TGTGCCAGCAGTTTACGAGGCTCCTACGAGCAGTACTTC. It yields the protein CASSLRGSYEQYF.

The rearrangement joins TRBV2 to TRBJ2-5; D is undetermined. The germline gives CDR1 SNHLY, CDR2 FYNNEI. This CDR3 spans 14 amino acids. V lost 4 bases to trimming and J lost 4 bases, with 13 bases between them. The CDR3 here is CASSGSALGETQYF. CDR3 in DNA: TGTGCCAGCAGTGGATCAGCTCTCGGAGAGACCCAGTACTTC.

The V and J genes are TRBV7-8 and TRBJ1-1; weak D call: TRBD1 (6 bases). The CDR3 sequence is 14 residues long. Germline loops: CDR1 SGHVS, CDR2 FQNEAQ. With 1 base removed from V and 5 bases from J, the gap between germline ends came to 11 bases. CDR3 in DNA: TGTGCCAGCAGCTTAGGGGGGGGGCGGACTGAAGCTTTCTTT. This encodes CASSLGGGRTEAFF.

The chain links TRBV7-9 to TRBJ1-2; maybe TRBD1 (5 bases). The CDR3 consists of 14 residues. The germline CDR1 and CDR2 sequences are SEHNR and FQNEAQ (reference sequence). Trimming took off 5 bases at V and 5 bases at J, with 15 bases between the two ends. The CDR3 DNA follows: TGTGCCAGCAGCCCCGGGGCGGCTGGGTATGGCTACACCTTC. It codes for CASSPGAAGYGYTF.

The V and J genes are TRBV12-5 and TRBJ1-1; 10 bases line up with TRBD1. Germline V gives CDR1 LGHNT, CDR2 FRNRAP. J was trimmed by 11 bases and V by 3 bases; bases with no gene match: 9. The CDR3 consists of 14 residues. The CDR3 DNA follows: TGTGCTAGTGGTTTCAACCGGGACAGGGGTGGGGCTTTCTTT. Amino acid sequence: CASGFNRDRGGAFF.

The chain is built from TRBV6-5 and TRBJ2-3; TRBD2 aligns across 8 bases. The germline gives CDR1 MNHEY, CDR2 SVGAGI. Trimming removed 6 bases from V and 4 bases from J; junction bases left unmatched: 9. The CDR3 loop spans 15 amino acids. The CDR3 reads CASREGSGEADTQYF. The DNA of the CDR3 is TGTGCCAGCAGGGAGGGTAGCGGGGAGGCAGATACGCAGTATTTT.

The chain couples TRBV11-3 to TRBJ2-3; D may be TRBD1 (6 bases). This CDR3 spans 14 amino acids. CDR1 and CDR2 from the germline V gene are SGHNT and YENEEA. V was pared by 1 base and J by 1 base, with 6 bases between. The CDR3 DNA reads TGTGCCAGCAGCTTAGCAGGGGGCACAGATACGCAGTATTTT. It specifies CASSLAGGTDTQYF.

CDR3 protein: CASSTGQPREQYF. Written as DNA, the CDR3 is TGTGCCAGCAGCACGGGACAGCCGCGGGAGCAGTACTTC. The rearrangement links TRBV5-6 to TRBJ2-7, with 7 bases fitting TRBD1. Per the germline V gene, CDR1 is SGHDT and CDR2 is YYEEEE. The junction had 8 bases not matched to a gene; V was cut back by 4 bases and J by 7 bases. The CDR3 loop spans 13 amino acids.

The chain carries TRBV2 and TRBJ1-1; D call uncertain. Germline CDR1 is SNHLY and CDR2 is FYNNEI. Between the trimmed V and J ends, which lost 6 bases and 1 base, there was a span of 15 bases. The CDR3 covers 15 residues. CDR3 coding DNA: TGTGCCAGCAGCAAAACACAAGTTGGGAACACTGAAGCTTTCTTT. This sequence encodes CASSKTQVGNTEAFF.

V gene TRBV6-6 combines with J gene TRBJ2-7; 9 bases fit TRBD1. The J segment lost 7 bases and the V segment lost 6 bases, leaving 16 bases of the junction unmatched. This CDR3 contains 16 residues. The germline CDR1 and CDR2 sequences are MNHNY and SVGAGI (reference sequence). CDR3 bases: TGTGCCAGCAGACCCCATTCGGGACAGGGCCTTAGAGAGCAGTACTTC. Protein sequence: CASRPHSGQGLREQYF.

The chain recombines TRBV15 with TRBJ2-3; 8 nucleotides agree with TRBD2. In germline, CDR1 is LNHNV, CDR2 YYDKDF (reference sequence). The V and J ends lost 3 bases and 6 bases, in that order; junction bases with no gene match: 8. The CDR3 extends over 15 amino acids. The CDR3 region has the DNA TGTGCCACCAGCAGTCAACGGGGGGGCGGGGATACGCAGTATTTT. This encodes CATSSQRGGGDTQYF.

This rearrangement joins TRBV7-9 to TRBJ2-7; 9 bases line up with TRBD1. CDR3 size: 14 residues. V lost 5 bases and J lost 6; bases outside the gene matches: 8. Per germline, CDR1 SEHNR and CDR2 FQNEAQ (reference sequence). The CDR3 loop reads CASSTGTGRLEQYF. In DNA form, the CDR3 reads TGTGCCAGCAGCACGGGGACAGGGAGGCTCGAGCAGTACTTC.

In this sample, this clone turned up once. The chain combines TRBV5-6 with TRBJ1-1; D perhaps matches TRBD1 (6 bases). Germline V CDR1 and CDR2: SGHDT, YYEEEE. The CDR3 length is 16 residues. Trimming pared 9 bases from V and 1 base from J, leaving 22 bases between. This chain's CDR3 is CATSRIEGEWNTEAFF. The CDR3 region has the DNA TGTGCCACCTCTCGGATAGAGGGGGAGTGGAACACTGAAGCTTTCTTT.

This clone is large in the sample. The V and J genes are TRBV7-9 and TRBJ2-3; D is uncertain. Trimming pared 1 base from V and 1 base from J, leaving 6 bases between. The CDR3 has 14 residues. Per germline, CDR1 SEHNR and CDR2 FQNEAQ (reference sequence). Here the CDR3 reads CASSLVQGTDTQYF. The CDR3 DNA sequence: TGTGCCAGCAGCTTAGTTCAGGGCACAGATACGCAGTATTTT. The full variable domain, in which reference TRBV7-9 and TRBJ2-3 provide the parts outside the CDR3, is DTGVSQNPRHKITKRGQNVTFRCDPISEHNRLYWYRQTLGQGPEFLTYFQNEAQLEKSRLLSDRFSAERPKGSFSTLEIQRTEQGDSAMYLCASSLVQGTDTQYFGPGTRLTVL.

This sequence joins TRBV7-9 and TRBJ2-1; D may be TRBD1 (6 bases). Trimming took off 5 bases at V and 3 bases at J, with 14 bases between the two ends. CDR3 length: 15 amino acids. CDR1 and CDR2 (germline): SEHNR, FQNEAQ (reference sequence). The CDR3 here is CASSAYDRNYNEQFF. DNA for the CDR3: TGTGCCAGCAGCGCATACGACAGGAACTACAATGAGCAGTTCTTC.

Turning to this clone: Other DNA sequences from this sample encode an identical CDR3 as well. The J gene is TRBJ2-1, the V gene TRBV5-1; the match to TRBD2 covers 11 bases. Germline trimming cut 0 bases from V and 0 bases from J; bases unmatched to any gene: 11. In germline, CDR1 is SGHRS, CDR2 YFSETQ. This CDR3 contains 20 residues. The CDR3 bases are TGCGCCAGCAGCTTGGGGCTAGCGGGGGGTTTATTGAGCTCCTACAATGAGCAGTTCTTC. The encoded protein is CASSLGLAGGLLSSYNEQFF.

The gene calls are TRBV19 and TRBJ1-1; 11 nucleotides match TRBD1. Looked up from germline, CDR1 is LNHDA and CDR2 is SQIVND (reference sequence). The CDR3 is 17 residues long. Trimming removed 4 bases from V and 4 bases from J; junction bases left unmatched: 11. CDR3 DNA sequence: TGTGCCAGTAGTACCCCGGACAGGGGGCTACGGGGCACTGAAGCTTTCTTT. It specifies CASSTPDRGLRGTEAFF.

This clone appeared once. The chain links TRBV19 to TRBJ2-5; 7 bases are shared with TRBD1. V was pared by 4 bases and J by 1 base, with 0 bases of the junction left unmatched. Germline V gene data show CDR1 as LNHDA and CDR2 as SQIVND (reference sequence). This CDR3 contains 13 residues. The CDR3 nucleotides are TGTGCCAGTAGTAAGGGGGCCCAAGAGACCCAGTACTTC. This sequence encodes CASSKGAQETQYF.

The chain recombines TRBV6-1 with TRBJ1-1, with TRBD1 matching over 7 bases. The CDR3 covers 13 residues. Germline V lookup: CDR1 MNHNS, CDR2 SASEGT. After removal of 6 bases from V and 0 bases from J, the junction contained 1 base not matched to a gene. Here the CDR3 DNA reads TGTGCCAGCAGAGACAGGGTGAACACTGAAGCTTTCTTT. Protein: CASRDRVNTEAFF.

This clone appeared a few times. V and J are TRBV6-5 and TRBJ2-3; 9 bases map to TRBD2. CDR1 and CDR2 (germline): MNHEY, SVGAGI. This CDR3 has 15 amino acids. With 7 bases clipped from V and 2 bases from J, the junction kept 7 bases outside the gene matches. CDR3 in amino acids: CASNIGGGATDTQYF. CDR3 coding DNA: TGTGCCAGCAACATAGGCGGGGGGGCCACAGATACGCAGTATTTT.

The chain carries TRBV7-9 and TRBJ2-6, with a weak D call TRBD1 (6 bases). Trimming removed 3 bases from V and 1 base from J, with 10 bases in between. Looked up from germline, CDR1 is SEHNR and CDR2 is FQNEAQ (reference sequence). The CDR3 covers 16 residues. Here the CDR3 reads CASSFEGGSGANVLTF. The DNA for the CDR3 is TGTGCCAGCAGCTTCGAAGGGGGATCTGGGGCCAACGTCCTGACTTTC.

DNA of the CDR3: TGCGCCAGCAGCTTCCCGGGAGCAGGTCTTGGTAATGAGCAGTTCTTC. Amino acid sequence: CASSFPGAGLGNEQFF. V is TRBV5-1 and J is TRBJ2-1, with D maybe TRBD2 (6 bases). Germline V gives CDR1 SGHRS, CDR2 YFSETQ. The CDR3 has 16 residues. Between the trimmed V and J ends, which lost 2 bases and 7 bases, there was a span of 19 bases.

As to this clone: The sample holds other DNA sequences that translate to the same CDR3. The rearrangement links TRBV4-2 to TRBJ1-1; 7 nucleotides align to TRBD1. The CDR3 spans 15 residues. Germline assignment: CDR1 LGHNA and CDR2 YNFKEQ. V was clipped by 1 base and J by 6 bases; unmatched bases: 8. The CDR3 here is CASSQGPGGGSEAFF. The DNA for the CDR3 is TGTGCCAGCAGCCAAGGGCCAGGGGGTGGGTCTGAAGCTTTCTTT.

The chain employs TRBV5-6 and TRBJ2-4, with D tentatively TRBD2 (5 bases). The CDR3 contains 12 residues. V lost 1 base to trimming and J lost 7 bases, with 6 bases between them. The germline V gene encodes CDR1 SGHDT and CDR2 YYEEEE. This CDR3 reads CASSLRGNIQYF. In DNA form, the CDR3 reads TGTGCCAGCAGCTTGAGAGGGAACATTCAGTACTTC. Full variable domain (remainder filled in from reference TRBV5-6 and TRBJ2-4): DAGVTQSPTHLIKTRGQQVTLRCSPKSGHDTVSWYQQALGQGPQFIFQYYEEEERQRGNFPDRFSGHQFPNYSSELNVNALLLGDSALYLCASSLRGNIQYFGAGTRLSVL.

The chain joins TRBV5-8 to TRBJ2-5, with 8 bases matching TRBD1. CDR3 length equals 15 residues. CDR1 is SGHTS and CDR2 is YDEGEE in the germline V gene. V was clipped by 5 bases and J by 5 bases; unmatched bases: 11. CDR3: CASRFDRGDWETQYF. The CDR3 nucleotides are TGTGCCAGCAGATTCGACAGGGGAGATTGGGAGACCCAGTACTTC.

The chain couples TRBV21-1 to TRBJ2-7; the D call TRBD2 from the table was never checked on the DNA. TRBV21-1 has pseudogene status. This CDR3 is built from 11 residues. CDR3: CASSHADEQYF. As DNA, the CDR3 is TGTGCCAGCTCTCACGCGGACGAGCAGTACTTC.

V gene TRBV11-2 combines with J gene TRBJ1-1; D remains ambiguous. V was cut by 5 bases and J by 0 bases, with 7 bases left in between. Germline V gives CDR1 SGHAT, CDR2 FQNNGV. The CDR3 is 13 residues long. CDR3 nucleotides: TGTGCCAGCAGCCCCGATCTGAACACTGAAGCTTTCTTT. It codes for CASSPDLNTEAFF.

The V call is TRBV27, the J call TRBJ2-2; D unclear. This CDR3 is 14 amino acids long. Trimming took off 7 bases at V and 3 bases at J, with 12 bases between the two ends. Germline V gene lookup returns CDR1 MNHEY and CDR2 SMNVEV (reference sequence). The CDR3 nucleotides are TGTGCCAGCACCCTCGGGTGGGACACCGGGGAGCTGTTTTTT. Protein product: CASTLGWDTGELFF.